The 6 T cell receptor beta chains in this list originate from one sample, sequenced in a study of control samples from healthy donors and cancer patients. Assay used: immunoSEQ multiplex PCR; TCRdb lists only in-frame clones, some missing. The top ten clones hold less than 3% of a sample with about 120,000 clones, 88% of them seen once. Specimen: blood. The receptors were gathered from a woman in her sixties or seventies in good health.

The sample holds a few counts of this clone. The chain couples TRBV2 to TRBJ2-1; D tentatively reads TRBD1 or TRBD2 (5 bases each). The CDR3 is made up of 12 amino acids. From germline, CDR1 is SNHLY and CDR2 FYNNEI. The V end was cut by 4 bases, the J end by 10 bases, with 11 bases between. The CDR3 bases are TGTGCCAGCAGTGTGGGACGTACGGAGCAGTTCTTC. Translating it yields CASSVGRTEQFF.

V gene TRBV24-1 combines with J gene TRBJ1-6; 8 bases agree with TRBD1. This CDR3 is 14 amino acids long. Germline loops: CDR1 KGHDR, CDR2 SFDVKD. The ends lost 7 bases at V and 10 bases at J; junction bases unmatched: 8. The CDR3 coding sequence is TGTGCCACCAGGGGACAGGATGAAGCGTCACCCCTCCACTTT. This encodes CATRGQDEASPLHF.

The chain links TRBV3-1 (or the pseudogene TRBV3-2) to TRBJ1-6; D not certain. The CDR3 runs to 15 residues. Per the germline V gene, CDR1 is LGHDT and CDR2 is YNNKEL (reference sequence). Trimming shortened V by 0 bases and J by 7 bases, and 10 bases separated the two germline ends. In nucleotides, the CDR3 is TGTGCCAGCAGCCAAGATTTTGGGTGGAATTCACCCCTCCACTTT. This gives the protein CASSQDFGWNSPLHF.

As to this clone: Other DNA sequences in this specimen translate into the identical CDR3. V usage is TRBV10-3 and J usage is TRBJ1-2, with D possibly matching TRBD1 (5 bases). Trimming removed 2 bases at V and 4 bases at J, with 8 bases between. CDR3 length: 13 residues. Germline V CDR1 and CDR2: ENHRY, SYGVKD. The CDR3 DNA reads as TGTGCCATCAGTGAGGGACAAAGCTATGGCTACACCTTC. This codes for CAISEGQSYGYTF.

This chain uses TRBV27 with TRBJ2-3; D uncertain. Germline V gives CDR1 MNHEY, CDR2 SMNVEV (reference sequence). The CDR3 is 13 amino acids. V shed 8 bases and J shed 0 bases, with 9 bases lying between them. Here the CDR3 reads CASGHKSTDTQYF. The CDR3 coding sequence is TGTGCCAGCGGCCATAAGAGCACAGATACGCAGTATTTT.

DNA for the CDR3: TGTGCCAGCAGTCCGGGGGTAGGGGAAGCTTTCTTT. Amino acids: CASSPGVGEAFF. V usage is TRBV12-3 or TRBV12-4 and J usage is TRBJ1-1; tentatively, D is TRBD1 (5 bases). V shed 5 bases and J shed 8 bases, with 12 bases lying between them. The CDR3 runs 12 residues.